These 29 T cell receptor beta chains were sequenced from one sample in a study of blood T cell repertoires in COVID-19. The assay was immunoSEQ multiplex PCR, and TCRdb's table has in-frame clones only and misses some. This sample has 98,000 or so clones, with roughly nine tenths found just once. The sample comprised peripheral blood. All receptors come from a human donor in a cohort sampled during active COVID-19.

J is TRBJ1-3 and V is TRBV18; D unclear. V was pared by 4 bases and J by 6 bases, with 10 bases between. CDR3 length: 13 residues. Germline CDR1 KGHSH, CDR2 LQKENI. The CDR3 DNA reads TGTGCCAGCTCACTAACTAAGGAAAACACCATATATTTT. It codes for CASSLTKENTIYF.

This clone has only one observation. The chain couples TRBV2 to TRBJ1-5; a weak D match, TRBD1 (6 bases). This CDR3 has 13 amino acids. Trimming removed 2 bases from V and 6 bases from J, with 8 bases in between. Looked up from germline, CDR1 is SNHLY and CDR2 is FYNNEI. This chain's CDR3 is CASSEMGAQPQHF. CDR3 nucleotide sequence: TGTGCCAGCAGTGAAATGGGGGCTCAGCCCCAGCATTTT.

This clone was seen only a few times. The chain employs TRBV15 and TRBJ1-6; 9 bases map to TRBD1. Germline V gene lookup returns CDR1 LNHNV and CDR2 YYDKDF (reference sequence). The CDR3 spans 17 residues. J gave up 7 bases and V 0 bases, and 7 bases lay outside the gene matches. The CDR3 sequence is CATSRDAPGQGNSPLHF. The CDR3 nucleotides are TGTGCCACCAGCAGAGACGCACCGGGACAGGGAAATTCACCCCTCCACTTT.

The chain has TRBV28 and TRBJ1-5; 9 bases map to TRBD1. Germline CDR1 and CDR2: MDHEN and SYDVKM. CDR3 length: 16 residues. The V and J ends lost 3 bases and 0 bases, in that order; junction bases with no gene match: 3. The CDR3 is CASSLTGGNSNQPQHF. In DNA, the CDR3 is TGTGCCAGCAGTTTGACAGGGGGTAATAGCAATCAGCCCCAGCATTTT.

The chain joins TRBV12-3 or TRBV12-4 to TRBJ1-2; D remains unclear. The CDR3 sequence is 12 residues long. With 3 bases removed from V and 8 bases from J, the gap between germline ends came to 10 bases. The CDR3 DNA reads as TGTGCCAGCAGTTTCCACAGAGGGGGCTACACCTTC. This gives the protein CASSFHRGGYTF.

The chain joins TRBV28 to TRBJ2-1; D is possibly TRBD2 (6 bases). The length of the CDR3 is 14 residues. The V gene lost 7 bases and the J gene lost 8 bases, with 18 bases spanning the gap. The germline CDR1 and CDR2 sequences are MDHEN and SYDVKM. The CDR3 loop reads CASTLDLASDEQFF. In nucleotides, the CDR3 is TGTGCCAGCACTTTGGACCTAGCGTCCGATGAGCAGTTCTTC.

J is TRBJ1-1 and V is TRBV7-8, with a possible D match to TRBD1 (5 bases). Germline loops: CDR1 SGHVS, CDR2 FQNEAQ. This CDR3 contains 14 residues. V lost 2 bases to trimming and J lost 1 base, with 8 bases between them. The CDR3: CASSLQGWNTEAFF. DNA for the CDR3: TGTGCCAGCAGCTTACAGGGTTGGAACACTGAAGCTTTCTTT.

The V and J genes are TRBV9 and TRBJ1-4, with 11 bases lining up with TRBD1. Germline V gene lookup returns CDR1 SGDLS and CDR2 YYNGEE. V lost 4 bases to trimming and J lost 7 bases; unmatched junction nucleotides: 9. The CDR3 is 16 residues long. Written as DNA, the CDR3 is TGTGCCAGCAGCATAAGTCCGGGACAGGGGGGTGAAAAACTGTTTTTT. Translating gives CASSISPGQGGEKLFF.

J is TRBJ2-3 and V is TRBV11-3; 8 bases match TRBD2. This CDR3 has 13 residues. Germline trimming cut 5 bases from V and 4 bases from J; bases unmatched to any gene: 2. Germline V gene data show CDR1 as SGHNT and CDR2 as YENEEA. This chain's CDR3 is CASSGREADTQYF. The CDR3 DNA sequence: TGTGCCAGCAGCGGGCGGGAGGCAGATACGCAGTATTTT.

V gene TRBV3-1 (or the pseudogene TRBV3-2) combines with J gene TRBJ2-7; a weak D match, TRBD2 (6 bases). The CDR3 extends over 17 amino acids. Germline V lookup: CDR1 LGHDT, CDR2 YNNKEL (reference sequence). The V end was cut by 4 bases, the J end by 0 bases, with 19 bases between. The CDR3 sequence is CASSPFGAGPFSYEQYF. DNA for the CDR3: TGTGCCAGCAGCCCCTTTGGAGCGGGTCCTTTCTCCTACGAGCAGTACTTC.

The J gene is TRBJ2-1, the V gene TRBV3-1 (or the pseudogene TRBV3-2), with 10 bases fitting TRBD2. This CDR3 spans 14 amino acids. The V gene's germline CDR1 is LGHDT and CDR2 YNNKEL (reference sequence). Germline trimming cut 3 bases from V and 9 bases from J; bases unmatched to any gene: 5. The CDR3 is CASSQLAGDGEQFF. CDR3 sequence (DNA): TGTGCCAGCAGCCAGCTAGCGGGAGATGGTGAGCAGTTCTTC.

This clone was counted a single time. V is TRBV27 and J is TRBJ2-1, with TRBD2 identical over 8 bases. The ends lost 8 bases at V and 0 bases at J; junction bases unmatched: 9. Germline V gene data show CDR1 as MNHEY and CDR2 as SMNVEV (reference sequence). The CDR3 has 16 amino acids. The CDR3 bases are TGTGCCAGCGGTATACGGGGGGGGAGCTCCTACAATGAGCAGTTCTTC. Translation gives CASGIRGGSSYNEQFF.

The genes are TRBV15 and TRBJ2-7; TRBD1 might be the D (6 bases). Germline CDR1 LNHNV, CDR2 YYDKDF (reference sequence). The CDR3 contains 15 residues. V was shortened by 3 bases and J by 2 bases, with 14 bases between the two germline ends. DNA for the CDR3: TGTGCCACCAGCAGGGCCCAGGGGCGGACCTACGAGCAGTACTTC. This translates into CATSRAQGRTYEQYF.

The V call is TRBV4-1, the J call TRBJ2-3; D gene unclear. CDR1 and CDR2 from the germline V gene are MGHRA and YSYEKL. This CDR3 spans 15 amino acids. V was trimmed by 1 base and J by 1 base, leaving 9 bases between them. The CDR3 loop is CASSQVPSGTDTQYF. The CDR3 DNA sequence: TGCGCCAGCAGCCAAGTCCCCAGTGGCACAGATACGCAGTATTTT.

The genes are TRBV6-2 or TRBV6-3 and TRBJ2-1, with 7 nucleotides matching TRBD2. Unmatched junction bases numbered 2, after V lost 6 bases and J lost 3 bases. This CDR3 has 13 amino acids. Germline assignment: CDR1 MNHEY and CDR2 SVGEGT. The CDR3 reads CASSLAVYNEQFF. In DNA form, the CDR3 reads TGTGCCAGCAGCCTAGCGGTCTACAATGAGCAGTTCTTC.

Note on this clone: At one boundary the junction diverges from the germline segment, which might be a read error. The V and J genes are TRBV4-2 and TRBJ2-5, with D possibly matching TRBD2 (6 bases). The CDR3 length is 16 residues. Germline CDR1 LGHNA, CDR2 YNFKEQ. CDR3 nucleotide sequence: TGTGCCAGCAGCCAAGGAAAGTCGGGGGTACAAGAGCCCCAGTACTTC. Residues: CASSQGKSGVQEPQYF.

V usage is TRBV28 and J usage is TRBJ1-6; 8 bases fit TRBD1. V dropped 5 bases and J dropped 11; count of bases not matched to a gene: 17. This CDR3 region has 17 residues. Germline CDR1 reads MDHEN; CDR2 reads SYDVKM. CDR3 bases: TGTGCCAGCAGTCAAGGGACAGGACTGAGCCGCGTAACACCCCTCCACTTT. Translating it yields CASSQGTGLSRVTPLHF.

V and J are TRBV29-1 and TRBJ1-2; 7 bases align to TRBD1. The length of the CDR3 is 13 residues. Trimming removed 6 bases from V and 4 bases from J; junction bases left unmatched: 8. Germline CDR1 SQVTM, CDR2 ANQGSEA. The CDR3 DNA reads TGCAGCGTCGAGATGGGACAGATCTATGGCTACACCTTC. As protein: CSVEMGQIYGYTF.

The chain joins TRBV5-6 to TRBJ2-2, with 8 bases fitting TRBD2. The CDR3 is 16 residues long. Germline V gene data show CDR1 as SGHDT and CDR2 as YYEEEE. V dropped 0 bases and J dropped 3; count of bases not matched to a gene: 4. DNA for the CDR3: TGTGCCAGCAGCTTGGTACGGGAGGGGGACACCGGGGAGCTGTTTTTT. Its protein product is CASSLVREGDTGELFF.

This clone was seen a single time. This sequence joins TRBV7-9 and TRBJ1-4, with no clear D. CDR3 length equals 19 residues. From germline, CDR1 is SEHNR and CDR2 FQNEAQ (reference sequence). Trimming cost V 1 base and J 0 bases, with 18 bases left between them. CDR3 in DNA: TGTGCCAGCAGCTTAGTACGTATGGGCAGAAAATCAACTAATGAAAAACTGTTTTTT. It translates to CASSLVRMGRKSTNEKLFF.

V and J are TRBV3-1 (or the pseudogene TRBV3-2) and TRBJ2-7, with 10 bases lining up with TRBD2. CDR3 length: 18 residues. Trimming at V came to 0 bases and at J to 7 bases, leaving 15 bases not matched to a gene. Germline-derived CDR1 and CDR2 are LGHDT and YNNKEL (reference sequence). This chain's CDR3 is CASSQDSPGLATLGEQYF. The CDR3 DNA follows: TGTGCCAGCAGCCAAGACTCCCCGGGACTAGCGACGCTGGGGGAGCAGTACTTC.

This clone was detected only once. This chain uses TRBV11-2 with TRBJ1-6; 7 bases are a match to TRBD1. CDR3 length equals 15 residues. The trim removed 1 base at V and 10 bases at J, leaving 7 bases unmatched. Germline-derived CDR1 and CDR2 are SGHAT and FQNNGV. CDR3: CASSLGATGISPLHF. Written as DNA, the CDR3 is TGTGCCAGCAGCTTAGGGGCGACAGGGATCTCACCCCTCCACTTT.

This clone was recorded once. At one end, the junction sequence differs from germline, possibly due to a read error. The chain joins TRBV6-2 or TRBV6-3 to TRBJ2-1, with 7 bases matching TRBD1. There are 11 residues in the CDR3. CDR1 MNHEY and CDR2 SVGEGT come from the germline V gene. CDR3 loop: CASSTGTDSVF. CDR3 DNA sequence: TGTGCCAGCAGTACCGGGACAGATTCGGTCTTC.

The V and J genes are TRBV2 and TRBJ2-5; TRBD1 matches 12 bases. The CDR3 length is 15 residues. Germline loops: CDR1 SNHLY, CDR2 FYNNEI. V lost 8 bases, J lost 7 bases, and 11 bases stayed unmatched. The DNA of the CDR3 is TGTGCCAGCCACCGGGACAGGGGGCGCGGGGTGACCCAGTACTTC. It encodes CASHRDRGRGVTQYF.

This clone appeared a few times. CDR3 in amino acids: CASRDRGLRELGYTF. The CDR3 nucleotides are TGTGCCAGCCGGGACAGGGGGCTGCGTGAACTAGGCTACACCTTC. The chain has TRBV28 and TRBJ1-2; TRBD1 aligns across 12 bases. With 8 bases clipped from V and 8 bases from J, the junction kept 12 bases outside the gene matches. Germline V gene sequence: CDR1 MDHEN, CDR2 SYDVKM. The CDR3 extends over 15 amino acids.

The chain combines TRBV3-1 (or the pseudogene TRBV3-2) with TRBJ2-7; 12 nucleotides align to TRBD2. The V and J ends lost 4 bases and 4 bases, in that order; junction bases with no gene match: 8. This CDR3 comprises 16 residues. CDR1 LGHDT and CDR2 YNNKEL come from the germline V gene (reference sequence). CDR3 in DNA: TGTGCCAGCAGCCCTCGACTAGCGGGAGTTTCGTACGAGCAGTACTTC. Encoded protein: CASSPRLAGVSYEQYF.

The chain joins TRBV5-1 to TRBJ2-4; 7 nucleotides line up with TRBD2. The CDR3 contains 17 residues. Germline CDR1 SGHRS, CDR2 YFSETQ. The junction had 6 bases not matched to a gene; V was cut back by 0 bases and J by 0 bases. For the CDR3, the DNA is TGCGCCAGCAGCTTGGAGCCGGGAGGCCTAGCCAAAAACATTCAGTACTTC. Its translation: CASSLEPGGLAKNIQYF.

This chain links TRBV13 with TRBJ2-7, with 8 bases aligning to TRBD1. With 4 bases clipped from V and 3 bases from J, the junction kept 8 bases outside the gene matches. The V gene's germline CDR1 is PRHDT and CDR2 FYEKMQ (reference sequence). This CDR3 comprises 15 residues. The CDR3 reads CASSYRTGPIYEQYF. The DNA of the CDR3 is TGTGCCAGCAGCTACCGGACAGGGCCAATCTACGAGCAGTACTTC.

The chain uses TRBV25-1 and TRBJ2-7; possible D gene TRBD2, 5 bases. The CDR3 sequence is 13 residues long. The V end was cut by 5 bases, the J end by 2 bases, with 10 bases between. Germline V gene lookup returns CDR1 MGHDK and CDR2 SYGVNS. The CDR3 DNA reads as TGTGCCAGCAGTCGGACTGGAACCTACGAGCAGTACTTC. Protein product: CASSRTGTYEQYF.